This TCR beta chain was captured by sequencing in a study of T cell changes during pregnancy in multiple sclerosis. Germline V CDR1 and CDR2: SNHLY, FYNNEI. This CDR3 comprises 14 residues. The V segment lost 3 bases and the J segment 4 bases; nucleotides outside the gene matches: 4. Using immunoSEQ multiplex PCR, the repertoire was profiled, and TCRdb retains in-frame clones only, with some absent. Of 35,000 to 50,000 clones in the sample, about 88% were seen once. The sequences come from CD4+ T cells from peripheral blood mononuclear cells, collected in the first trimester of pregnancy. The V and J genes are TRBV2 and TRBJ2-7, with TRBD2 matching 9 bases. The TCR comes from a female donor with multiple sclerosis, enrolled in a pregnancy study. DNA of the CDR3: TGTGCCAGCAGTGATTCTAGCGGGATGTACGAGCAGTACTTC. It encodes CASSDSSGMYEQYF.